A selection of T cell receptor beta chains follows, all from one sample in a study of T-cell memory formation after mild COVID-19. MiXCR, run by TCRdb on the 5' RACE reads, gives a single entry per CDR3 protein. The sample includes hundreds of thousands of distinct CDR3 sequences, roughly 17% of them seen just once. Sequencing input: PBMCs or a T cell subset sorted from them (not recorded which). These receptors all stem from a man younger than 35 who had mild COVID-19 (a few samples of this study predate the infection). Cell type and time point are not known. Both conserved end residues are part of each CDR3. The order of the fields is V gene, J gene, D gene, clone size, CDR3 protein, CDR3 DNA. D genes are given only for firm matches. Clone size appears in some rows only: once, few, many, or a class for an expanded clone.

TRBV5-1	TRBJ1-2	-	-	CASSIGDTRGHGYTF	TGCGCCAGCAGCATTGGGGACACCCGAGGCCATGGCTACACCTTC
TRBV14	TRBJ2-2	-	-	CASTPDRSNTGELFF	TGTGCCAGCACCCCGGACAGATCGAACACCGGGGAGCTGTTTTTT
TRBV28	TRBJ1-4	-	-	CASTDSVNEKLFF	TGTGCCAGCACCGACAGCGTTAATGAAAAACTGTTTTTT
TRBV5-1	TRBJ1-6	-	-	CASSRQDLVSYNSPLHF	TGCGCCAGCAGTAGGCAGGACCTCGTCTCCTATAATTCACCCCTCCACTTT
TRBV4-3	TRBJ2-6	TRBD2	-	CASSHGLAGAGANVLTF	TGCGCCAGCAGCCACGGACTAGCGGGGGCTGGGGCCAACGTCCTGACTTTC
TRBV7-3	TRBJ2-2	-	-	CASSLFENTGELFF	TGTGCCAGCAGCTTATTTGAGAACACCGGGGAGCTGTTTTTT
TRBV4-2	TRBJ2-1	-	many	CASSQDQDSSTYNEQFF	TGTGCCAGCAGCCAAGATCAGGACAGCTCAACCTACAATGAGCAGTTCTTC
TRBV29-1	TRBJ2-3	-	few	CSVEYTDTQYF	TGCAGCGTCGAATACACAGATACGCAGTATTTT
TRBV20-1	TRBJ2-5	TRBD2	-	CSAYPGTSVETQYF	TGCAGTGCCTACCCCGGGACTAGCGTCGAGACCCAGTACTTC
TRBV7-2	TRBJ2-7	TRBD1	-	CASSLEGTVSYEQYF	TGTGCCAGCAGCTTAGAAGGGACAGTGTCCTACGAGCAGTACTTC
TRBV7-8	TRBJ1-1	-	-	CASSPRVTEAFF	TGTGCCAGCTCCCCCAGGGTCACTGAAGCTTTCTTT
TRBV7-3	TRBJ2-1	-	few	CASSIQGKDEQFF	TGTGCCAGCAGCATACAGGGAAAGGATGAGCAGTTCTTC
TRBV4-1	TRBJ2-1	-	few	CASSQDRVVGTGVRDEQFF	TGCGCCAGCAGCCAAGATAGGGTAGTAGGTACGGGGGTTCGGGATGAGCAGTTCTTC
TRBV29-1	TRBJ2-1	-	many	CSVADNEQFF	TGCAGCGTTGCGGACAATGAGCAGTTCTTC
TRBV7-2	TRBJ1-6	-	few	CASSLGPMGAGGSPLHF	TGTGCCAGCAGCTTAGGACCTATGGGGGCAGGCGGTTCACCCCTCCACTTT
TRBV6-2/TRBV6-3	TRBJ2-5	-	-	CASRQIWGSETQYF	TGTGCCAGCAGGCAGATCTGGGGGTCGGAGACCCAGTACTTC
TRBV12-3/TRBV12-4	TRBJ1-2	-	-	CASSTGPLSGGYTF	TGTGCCAGCAGTACCGGCCCTCTTAGCGGGGGCTACACCTTC
TRBV4-2	TRBJ2-2	-	-	CASSQETLNTGELFF	TGTGCCAGCAGCCAAGAAACCCTGAACACCGGGGAGCTGTTTTTT
TRBV20-1	TRBJ1-6	-	few	CSARDLGRVDSPLHF	TGCAGTGCTAGAGATCTGGGACGGGTAGATTCACCCCTCCACTTT
TRBV5-4	TRBJ2-3	TRBD2	-	CASSLVTSGFTDTQYF	TGTGCCAGCAGCTTGGTCACTAGCGGGTTCACAGATACGCAGTATTTT
TRBV6-5	TRBJ1-6	-	-	CASSYSGRNSPLHF	TGTGCCAGCAGTTACTCCGGACGGAATTCACCCCTCCACTTT
TRBV2	TRBJ2-2	-	few	CASSEGRTPRTGELFF	TGTGCCAGCAGTGAAGGTCGGACACCAAGGACCGGGGAGCTGTTTTTT
TRBV5-1	TRBJ2-3	TRBD2	few	CASSVSGTSGGDTQYF	TGCGCCAGCAGCGTATCTGGGACTAGCGGGGGAGATACGCAGTATTTT
TRBV12-3/TRBV12-4	TRBJ1-5	TRBD1	-	CASTRGQRQPQHF	TGTGCCAGCACCAGGGGGCAGCGTCAGCCACAGCATTTT
TRBV5-1	TRBJ2-7	TRBD1	-	CASSWQGATYEQYF	TGCGCCAGCAGCTGGCAGGGGGCGACCTACGAGCAGTACTTC
TRBV15	TRBJ1-6	TRBD1	few	CATSRVSLRGYNSPLHF	TGTGCCACCAGCAGAGTCTCCCTCAGGGGGTATAATTCACCCCTCCACTTT
TRBV27	TRBJ1-1	TRBD1	once	CASTTWGTGEAFF	TGTGCCAGCACCACTTGGGGGACAGGTGAAGCTTTCTTT
TRBV7-3	TRBJ1-2	-	few	CASSPDARSGYTF	TGTGCCAGCAGCCCGGACGCTAGGAGTGGCTACACCTTC
TRBV3-1	TRBJ2-5	-	-	CASSQLTGAWETQYF	TGTGCCAGCAGCCAACTCACGGGGGCATGGGAGACCCAGTACTTC